This TCR beta chain originates from a study of blood T cell repertoires in COVID-19 (dated by TCRdb to about 2020). Context from the whole study: Collaborator samples came from the United States, Italy and Spain and covered acute and convalescent phases of COVID-19. HLA class I and class II types, where available, came from metadata supplied by the sample provider rather than from assay-based typing. The sample metadata nearly always contained a de-identified subject ID, COVID-19 status, age in years and sex. Deeply sampled blood TCRbeta repertoires from subjects exposed to, actively infected with, or recovered from COVID-19 were included in the dataset. Samples were obtained from the ongoing ImmuneRACE study (first 160 participants) and from 1,254 subjects provided by 6 global collaborators. The prospective study material was composed of cDNA or gDNA derived from T cells, B-cell-depleted T cells, or PBMCs. The repertoires were released in a freely available public database intended as a resource for research on the immune response to SARS-CoV-2. Summary of the overall study and its limitations: How much clinical and demographic metadata was included differed by source and by participant, and the metadata was provided uncurated.

V is reduced by 4 bases and J by 7 bases, leaving a spacing of 10 bases between them. Via the germline V gene (reference sequence), CDR1 is LGHDT and CDR2 YNNKEL. Including the terminal cysteine and phenylalanine, the CDR3 comprises 12 residues. Kept here is only the CDR3 DNA, which spans 36 bases and is read in frame from base 1. The immunoSEQ Assay, a bias-controlled multiplex PCR, was used to amplify TCRbeta CDR3 regions from genomic DNA. As for how the authors treated the data: Nucleated cell counts per sample were estimated from amplification of reference gene primers within the assay. To quantify the absolute abundance of each unique TCRbeta CDR3 rearrangement, sequence reads were collapsed and filtered. For each sample, productive Simpson clonality was calculated as the square root of Simpson's diversity index across productive rearrangements. TCRdb mirrors the immuneACCESS table, restricted to in-frame sequences. Some clones are absent from its copies; in checked studies, under half trace to an unresolved V gene, and the reason for the others is unknown. That table is the source of V, J and clone size, and D and trimming were worked out from the DNA. The sample table lists about 240,000 clones, 80% to 90% of them with a count of one. In total, the top ten clones hold 3.5% to 4% of the sample.

Comments on this clone: Its antigen specificity is not known. Base qualities are not at hand, and no much larger clone is one base apart.

Participants in the prospective study were enrolled through a virtual design, were aged about 18 to 90 years, and lived in approximately 24 United States geographic areas. Cohort assignment in the prospective study relied on participant-reported clinical history from a screening survey and a study questionnaire. Exposed participants had been in contact, within 2 weeks of entering the study, with a person who had a PCR-confirmed or clinician-diagnosed case of COVID-19. In the prospective study, whole blood, serum and a nasopharyngeal or oropharyngeal swab were collected from each participant by mobile phlebotomists. Participants in the prospective study had the option to provide additional blood draws and questionnaires over an approximately 2-month period. Before DNA extraction, prospective study blood samples were shipped either frozen or at room temperature.

The sequencing input was PBMCs or T cells enriched from blood (not recorded which). This TCR came from a woman between 40 and 55 years old who had been exposed to COVID-19. The rearrangement joined TRBV3-1 (or the pseudogene TRBV3-2) to TRBJ2-5; the D gene is possibly TRBD1, with 6 bases matching. The CDR3 region has the sequence CASSRTGWTQYF. In nucleotides, the sequence is TGTGCCAGCAGCCGAACAGGGTGGACCCAGTACTTC.